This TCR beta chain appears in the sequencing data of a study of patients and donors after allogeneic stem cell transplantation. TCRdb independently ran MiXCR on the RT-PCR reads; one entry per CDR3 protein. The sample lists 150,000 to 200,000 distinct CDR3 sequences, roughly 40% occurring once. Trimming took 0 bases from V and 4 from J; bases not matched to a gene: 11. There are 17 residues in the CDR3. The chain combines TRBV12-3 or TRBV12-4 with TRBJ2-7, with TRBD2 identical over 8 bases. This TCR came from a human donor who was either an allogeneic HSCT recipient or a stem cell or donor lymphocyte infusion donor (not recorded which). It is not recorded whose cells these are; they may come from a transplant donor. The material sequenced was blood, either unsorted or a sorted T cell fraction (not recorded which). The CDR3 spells CASSLAAGLGGTYEQYF. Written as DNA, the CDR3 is TGTGCCAGCAGTTTAGCAGCGGGACTAGGGGGAACTTACGAGCAGTACTTC.